Included here is one T cell receptor (beta chain) sequence, with context. Its binding antigen is unknown. Base qualities are not at hand, and no much larger clone is one base apart. The same CDR3 arises from other DNA sequences in this sample as well. CDR1 ENHRY and CDR2 SYGVKD are derived from the germline V gene. V was cut back by 8 bases and J by 0 bases, leaving a gap of 8 bases between them. CDR3 length: 13 amino acids, cysteine to phenylalanine. Here the CDR3 DNA is all that survives: 39 bases in frame from base 1. The source of the sample is a study of radiation and T cells in renal cell carcinoma (dated by TCRdb to between 2020 and 2021). At the level of the whole study: The samples were drawn from a clinical trial, where primary renal cell carcinomas were treated with 15 Gy of stereotactic body radiation therapy and then removed by nephrectomy 4 weeks afterward. Across all 50 or so samples, 4,016,671 unique CDR3 nucleotide sequences, encoding about 3,000,000 unique CDR3 amino acid sequences, were identified. In total, approximately 54 samples, comprising some 25 tumors and 27 peripheral blood samples, were subjected to TCR beta sequencing. The paper's findings and limits, for the study overall: Blood repertoire dynamics were not followed beyond 4 weeks after treatment. Top tumor clonotypes rose in blood from baseline to 2 weeks post-radiation, then contracted by 4 weeks, suggesting transient expansion of tumor-resident clones. No pretreatment tumor biopsies were available, so the baseline intratumoral presence of clonotypes could not be determined. Effects of radiation dose or scheduling on the TCR repertoire could not be addressed with the single-armed trial design.

TCR beta libraries were generated from genomic DNA with the immunoSEQ kit, following the manufacturer's recommendations. For library preparation, a first multiplex PCR was performed with proprietary primers, followed by a second PCR in which unique barcodes were added, and bead cleanups were performed after each round. Each sample batch included a kit-provided positive control reaction and a negative control reaction. The final libraries were assessed on an Agilent 4200 TapeStation D1000 ScreenTape, pooled by volume, and quantified by qPCR. Sequencing ran on an Illumina NextSeq500 with a MidOutput 150-cycle cartridge, using 156 Read1 and 15 Index1 cycles with kit custom primers. The pooled library was loaded at approximately 0.92 pM, and around 18% PhiX control was spiked in. The authors' analysis ran thus. Vendor-processed data were analyzed in R, and a clonotype was defined as all T cells sharing the same CDR3 nucleotide sequence. In the clone abundance analyses, frequencies in each sample were normalized to that sample's 10,000 most abundant clones. Public T cell clones, averaging fewer than five per sample, were removed before analysis. An abundance difference of at least 32-fold between compartments was the criterion for calling clonotypes tumor-enriched or baseline blood-enriched. A beta-binomial differential abundance model was used to identify clonotypes that expanded or contracted between blood time points. Tumor-blood repertoire similarity was measured with the Baroni-Urbani and Buser coefficient, and groups were compared using two-tailed Wilcoxon tests in R. TCRdb limited this immuneACCESS table to in-frame rearrangements with V and J called. A share of clones is missing; checked studies link under half to unresolved V genes, and the rest is unexplained. The V and J calls and clone size were taken over from that table, and D and trimming were inferred from the DNA. The sample profile shows 100,000 to 150,000 clones; 81% of them were found once. Roughly 5% of the sample goes to the ten largest clones.

The sample's time point label is to be understood as: blood 2 weeks post-SBRT. Reading the label with the study, this specimen's treatment or condition is: 15 Gy SBRT to primary tumor, nephrectomy 4 weeks later. To follow tumor-enriched clonotypes, peripheral blood was collected serially from radiation-treated patients at baseline and again at 2 weeks and 4 weeks after SBRT. Renal cell carcinoma with clear cell pathology was present in all patients. Genomic DNA for TCR sequencing was prepared using the QIAamp DNA Blood Mini Kit (Qiagen). The analyses included only samples that passed all quality control checks.

The V and J genes are TRBV10-3 and TRBJ1-5; the D region possibly corresponds to TRBD1 (6 bases align). Source: blood, taken from a patient whose treatment included radiotherapy and nephrectomy. The clonotype comes from a middle-aged man with renal cell carcinoma. The CDR3 reads CAISGDSNQPQHF. The sequenced DNA: TGTGCCATCTCAGGGGATAGCAATCAGCCCCAGCATTTT.